The clone carrying this T cell receptor beta chain came up a few times. The length of the CDR3 is 15 residues. Germline CDR1 reads SGHTA; CDR2 reads FQGNSA. V dropped 5 bases and J dropped 3 bases, with 17 bases sitting between them. Method: immunoSEQ multiplex PCR; TCRdb's copy keeps in-frame clones and lacks some. The sample gives some 200,000 clones, approximately 79% of which show up once; about 26% is in the top ten. The data derive from a study of blood T cell repertoires in COVID-19. Turning to the study itself: Specimens from acute and convalescent COVID-19 originated in the United States, Italy and Spain.

This rearrangement joins TRBV7-2 to TRBJ2-7; possibly TRBD1 for D (6 bases). The clonotype comes from a woman in her 70s with acute or convalescent COVID-19. The specimen was peripheral blood. CDR3 in amino acids: CASSPGAGAHYEQYF. The CDR3 bases are TGTGCCAGCAGCCCCGGGGCAGGGGCCCACTACGAGCAGTACTTC.